This T cell receptor beta chain is from a study of shared clonotypes between healthy human individuals. The method was immunoSEQ multiplex PCR; TCRdb's version includes in-frame clones alone and lacks a portion of them. The profile shows over a million clones, approximately 80% of them singletons. V was clipped by 0 bases and J by 5 bases; unmatched bases: 5. Per the germline V gene, CDR1 is SGHDT and CDR2 is YYEEEE. The CDR3 loop spans 15 amino acids. The origin of this receptor is a man younger than 35 in good health. Some clones in this sample may be carry-over from other donors' samples. The rearrangement joins TRBV5-6 to TRBJ2-1; 7 positions match TRBD2. Sequencing was performed on memory CD4+ T cells from PBMCs. As for subset: CD45RA-negative fraction. The CDR3 spells CASSLGLAADNEQFF. The CDR3, as DNA: TGTGCCAGCAGCTTGGGGCTAGCGGCCGACAATGAGCAGTTCTTC.